A selection of T cell receptor beta chains follows, all from one sample in a study of cytomegalovirus exposure and HLA in healthy donors. TCRdb's table, derived via immunoSEQ multiplex PCR, lists solely in-frame clones and lacks some. The table has fewer than 85,000 clones, under 80% seen once. Source material: PBMCs. The receptors were gathered from a man aged 60 to 75 in good health and CMV-seropositive. Each CDR3 is given with its conserved first and last residue. D genes are given only for firm matches. Rows give clone size only sometimes, using once, few, many, or a class for an expanded clone.

d_gene: NA
v_gene: TRBV9
abundance: NA
CDR3aa: CASSSYTDTQYF

d_gene: NA
v_gene: TRBV6-5
abundance: NA
CDR3aa: CASSTGGNTIYF

d_gene: NA
v_gene: TRBV6-5
abundance: few
CDR3aa: CASSSLRSGRQFF

d_gene: TRBD2
v_gene: TRBV6-5
abundance: NA
CDR3aa: CASSGTSGSFAEQFF

d_gene: TRBD1
v_gene: TRBV15
abundance: NA
CDR3aa: CATSNPRDRGLDEQFF

d_gene: TRBD1
v_gene: TRBV18
abundance: NA
CDR3aa: CASSPYRGENTEAFF

d_gene: NA
v_gene: TRBV4-3
abundance: once
CDR3aa: CASSQEWQGSEKLFF

d_gene: NA
v_gene: TRBV7-9
abundance: once
CDR3aa: CASSRGQMEKLFF

d_gene: NA
v_gene: TRBV6-4
abundance: NA
CDR3aa: CASSDSSDTGELFF

d_gene: TRBD1
v_gene: TRBV5-1
abundance: NA
CDR3aa: CASSRDSPADTEAFF

d_gene: NA
v_gene: TRBV6-5
abundance: few
CDR3aa: CASSSGLISYEQYF

d_gene: NA
v_gene: TRBV7-9
abundance: few
CDR3aa: CASSLVIYEQYF

d_gene: NA
v_gene: TRBV6-1
abundance: NA
CDR3aa: CASSLYGFGGEQYF

d_gene: TRBD1
v_gene: TRBV5-1
abundance: NA
CDR3aa: CATRGQGNTEAFF

d_gene: TRBD2
v_gene: TRBV5-1
abundance: NA
CDR3aa: CASSPSRAGGPTDTQYF

d_gene: NA
v_gene: TRBV7-8
abundance: NA
CDR3aa: CASSLVAVVSYNEQFF

d_gene: TRBD2
v_gene: TRBV10-3
abundance: few
CDR3aa: CATLAGARNEQFF

d_gene: TRBD1
v_gene: TRBV27
abundance: NA
CDR3aa: CASSRGQISGPLGEQYF

d_gene: NA
v_gene: TRBV7-2
abundance: few
CDR3aa: CASSLGQNSPLHF

d_gene: NA
v_gene: TRBV29-1
abundance: few
CDR3aa: CSVGQARSTEAFF

d_gene: TRBD2
v_gene: TRBV9
abundance: once
CDR3aa: CASSGSSSGLNYEQYF

d_gene: NA
v_gene: TRBV27
abundance: NA
CDR3aa: CASSFGRNEQFF

d_gene: TRBD2
v_gene: TRBV30
abundance: NA
CDR3aa: CAFSGTSGEARETQYF

d_gene: TRBD1
v_gene: TRBV27
abundance: once
CDR3aa: CASSFSGQGYYEQYF

d_gene: TRBD1
v_gene: TRBV28
abundance: NA
CDR3aa: CASSLFEGAPADTQYF

d_gene: NA
v_gene: TRBV5-1
abundance: few
CDR3aa: CASSGPSGNTIYF

d_gene: NA
v_gene: TRBV5-1
abundance: NA
CDR3aa: CASSRTGRVNEKLFF

d_gene: NA
v_gene: TRBV6-5
abundance: NA
CDR3aa: CASSYVAAQETQYF

d_gene: NA
v_gene: TRBV7-2
abundance: NA
CDR3aa: CASSSARGSTDTQYF

d_gene: TRBD1
v_gene: TRBV9
abundance: NA
CDR3aa: CASSEWQGVGNEQFF

d_gene: TRBD2
v_gene: TRBV6-6
abundance: NA
CDR3aa: CASSRSGGDYNEQFF

d_gene: TRBD2
v_gene: TRBV30
abundance: NA
CDR3aa: CAWSWTSGVTDTQYF

d_gene: NA
v_gene: TRBV7-9
abundance: medium-sized
CDR3aa: CASSYHSTYEQYF

d_gene: TRBD2
v_gene: TRBV4-2
abundance: once
CDR3aa: CASSQDPSGGHNEQFF

d_gene: NA
v_gene: TRBV7-3
abundance: once
CDR3aa: CASSPRFDLFGELFF

d_gene: NA
v_gene: TRBV5-1
abundance: NA
CDR3aa: CASSSGLSGNEQFF

d_gene: NA
v_gene: TRBV9
abundance: once
CDR3aa: CASSVASDSSYEQYF

d_gene: TRBD2
v_gene: TRBV19
abundance: NA
CDR3aa: CASSFVPGGSDTQYF

d_gene: TRBD1
v_gene: TRBV19
abundance: NA
CDR3aa: CTSSPTGTGNEQFF

d_gene: TRBD1
v_gene: TRBV5-4
abundance: NA
CDR3aa: CASRTGGNQNTEAFF

d_gene: NA
v_gene: TRBV11-2
abundance: NA
CDR3aa: CASSFIAGEQYF

d_gene: NA
v_gene: TRBV4-2
abundance: NA
CDR3aa: CASSQDYGDYGYTF

d_gene: TRBD2
v_gene: TRBV30
abundance: NA
CDR3aa: CAWDGTSGSTQYF

d_gene: NA
v_gene: TRBV20-1
abundance: NA
CDR3aa: CSASEGTEAFF

d_gene: TRBD2
v_gene: TRBV4-1
abundance: NA
CDR3aa: CASSQSWPGGSYEQYF

d_gene: TRBD2
v_gene: TRBV7-2
abundance: few
CDR3aa: CASRLASGGPYNEQFF

d_gene: NA
v_gene: TRBV30
abundance: NA
CDR3aa: CAWRGHEQFF

d_gene: TRBD1
v_gene: TRBV6-5
abundance: NA
CDR3aa: CASSSLTGGSEQYF

d_gene: TRBD1
v_gene: TRBV5-8
abundance: few
CDR3aa: CASSPWGTGSQPQHF

d_gene: NA
v_gene: TRBV29-1
abundance: few
CDR3aa: CSVEADRIYGYTF

d_gene: TRBD1
v_gene: TRBV29-1
abundance: NA
CDR3aa: CSVAGTVFGSYEQYF

d_gene: NA
v_gene: TRBV7-9
abundance: NA
CDR3aa: CASSLEPLANEQFF